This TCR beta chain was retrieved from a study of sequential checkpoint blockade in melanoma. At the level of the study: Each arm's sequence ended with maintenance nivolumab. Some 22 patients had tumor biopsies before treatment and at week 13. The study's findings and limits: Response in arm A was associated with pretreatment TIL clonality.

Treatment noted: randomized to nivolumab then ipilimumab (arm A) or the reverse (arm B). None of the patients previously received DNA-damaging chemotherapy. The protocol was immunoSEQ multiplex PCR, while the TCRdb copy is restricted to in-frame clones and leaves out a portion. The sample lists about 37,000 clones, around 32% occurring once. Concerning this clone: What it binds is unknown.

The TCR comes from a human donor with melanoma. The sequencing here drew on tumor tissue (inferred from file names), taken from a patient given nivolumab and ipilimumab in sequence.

The CDR3 DNA follows: TGTGCCAGCAGCTTGCTTGCGGGGGGGATGTCAGATACGCAGTATTTT. Protein sequence: CASSLLAGGMSDTQYF. V usage is TRBV7-6 and J usage is TRBJ2-3; 9 bases match TRBD2. The trim removed 3 bases at V and 4 bases at J, leaving 8 bases unmatched. Germline loops: CDR1 SGHVS, CDR2 FNYEAQ. There are 16 residues in the CDR3.